A single sample is the source of the 4 T cell receptor beta chains below, sequenced in a study of CD8+ T cells in alopecia areata. RNA extraction was followed by reverse transcription into cDNA, which acted as the sequencing template. The method was immunoSEQ multiplex PCR; TCRdb's version includes in-frame clones alone and lacks a portion of them. The sample includes some 180,000 clones, almost 65% of them seen just once. The sample consisted of CD4+ T cells sorted from blood, taken at week 0. Every receptor here comes from a human donor with alopecia areata.

V and J are TRBV29-1 and TRBJ1-1; TRBD1 aligns across 9 bases. The germline V gene encodes CDR1 SQVTM and CDR2 ANQGSEA. J was trimmed by 3 bases and V by 4 bases; bases with no gene match: 9. The CDR3 has 15 residues. The CDR3 DNA reads as TGCAGCGTTGTGACAGGGGGATCTTTGCACACTGAAGCTTTCTTT. Residues: CSVVTGGSLHTEAFF.

This chain's CDR3 is CASSPGGLADNEQFF. The CDR3 DNA is TGTGCCAGCAGCCCAGGGGGACTAGCGGACAATGAGCAGTTCTTC. This sequence joins TRBV9 and TRBJ2-1; TRBD2 agrees at 11 bases. This CDR3 spans 15 amino acids. V was clipped by 4 bases and J by 5 bases; unmatched bases: 5. Germline values: CDR1 SGDLS, CDR2 YYNGEE.

The rearrangement uses TRBV5-1 and TRBJ1-2; no clear D gene. The germline CDR1 and CDR2 sequences are SGHRS and YFSETQ. Trimming removed 1 base at V and 5 bases at J, with 9 bases between. The CDR3 runs to 13 residues. As DNA, the CDR3 is TGCGCCAGCAGCTTGTCGCCACAATATGGCTACACCTTC. Its translation is CASSLSPQYGYTF.

This clone qualifies as medium-sized (0.01 to 0.1%). The V gene is TRBV6-4, the J gene TRBJ2-3; TRBD2 agrees at 8 bases. V was clipped by 0 bases and J by 4 bases; unmatched bases: 3. Looked up from germline, CDR1 is MRHNA and CDR2 is SNTAGT. The CDR3 length is 15 residues. The CDR3 nucleotides read TGTGCCAGCAGTGACTCGGGCGGGGGGCCAGATACGCAGTATTTT. This codes for CASSDSGGGPDTQYF.